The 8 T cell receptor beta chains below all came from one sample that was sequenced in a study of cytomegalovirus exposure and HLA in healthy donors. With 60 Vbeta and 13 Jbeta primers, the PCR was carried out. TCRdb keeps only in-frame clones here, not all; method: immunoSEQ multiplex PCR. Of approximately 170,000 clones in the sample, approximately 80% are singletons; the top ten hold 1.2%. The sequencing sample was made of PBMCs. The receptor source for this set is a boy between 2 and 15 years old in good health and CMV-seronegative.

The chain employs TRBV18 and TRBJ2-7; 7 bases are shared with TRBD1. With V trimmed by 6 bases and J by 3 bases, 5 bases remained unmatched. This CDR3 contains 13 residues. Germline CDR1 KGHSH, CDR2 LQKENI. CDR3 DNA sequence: TGTGCCAGCTCGATACAGGGGTACTACGAGCAGTACTTC. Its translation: CASSIQGYYEQYF.

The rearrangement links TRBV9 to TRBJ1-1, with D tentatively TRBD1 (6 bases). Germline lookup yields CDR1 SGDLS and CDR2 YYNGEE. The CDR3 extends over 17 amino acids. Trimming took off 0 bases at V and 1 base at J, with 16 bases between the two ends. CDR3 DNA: TGTGCCAGCAGCGTAGGGGCCTGGGGGCCGACGAACACTGAAGCTTTCTTT. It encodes CASSVGAWGPTNTEAFF. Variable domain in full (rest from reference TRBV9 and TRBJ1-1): DSGVTQTPKHLITATGQRVTLRCSPRSGDLSVYWYQQSLDQGLQFLIQYYNGEERAKGNILERFSAQQFPDLHSELNLSSLELGDSALYFCASSVGAWGPTNTEAFFGQGTRLTVV.

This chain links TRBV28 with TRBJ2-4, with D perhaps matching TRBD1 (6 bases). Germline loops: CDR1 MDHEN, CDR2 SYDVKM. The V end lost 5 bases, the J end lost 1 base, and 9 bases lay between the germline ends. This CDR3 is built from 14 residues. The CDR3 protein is CASSRDRAKNIQYF. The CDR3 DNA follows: TGTGCCAGCAGTCGCGACAGGGCCAAAAACATTCAGTACTTC.

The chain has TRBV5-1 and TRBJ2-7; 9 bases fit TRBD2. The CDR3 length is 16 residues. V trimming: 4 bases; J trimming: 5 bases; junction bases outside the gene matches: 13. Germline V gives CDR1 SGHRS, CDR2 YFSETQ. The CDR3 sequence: CASSPTHLAGKDEQYF. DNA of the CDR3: TGCGCCAGCAGCCCAACGCATCTAGCGGGGAAGGACGAGCAGTACTTC. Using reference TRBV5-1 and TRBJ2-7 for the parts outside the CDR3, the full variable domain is KAGVTQTPRYLIKTRGQQVTLSCSPISGHRSVSWYQQTPGQGLQFLFEYFSETQRNKGNFPGRFSGRQFSNSRSEMNVSTLELGDSALYLCASSPTHLAGKDEQYFGPGTRLTVT.

As DNA, the CDR3 is TGTGCCAGCAGTGCAACAGGGGCGGGGGGACCGAATGAGCAGTTCTTC. It translates to CASSATGAGGPNEQFF. The chain links TRBV25-1 to TRBJ2-1, with D possibly TRBD2 on 8 matching bases. V was shortened by 4 bases and J by 7 bases, with 20 bases between the two germline ends. The CDR3 runs to 16 residues. Germline values: CDR1 MGHDK, CDR2 SYGVNS.

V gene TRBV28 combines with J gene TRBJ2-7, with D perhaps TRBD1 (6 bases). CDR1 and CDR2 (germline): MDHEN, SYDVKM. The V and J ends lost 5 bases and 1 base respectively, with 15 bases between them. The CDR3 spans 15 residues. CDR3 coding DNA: TGTGCCAGCAGTAAGGGACAAGAAGTTTCCTACGAGCAGTACTTC. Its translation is CASSKGQEVSYEQYF.

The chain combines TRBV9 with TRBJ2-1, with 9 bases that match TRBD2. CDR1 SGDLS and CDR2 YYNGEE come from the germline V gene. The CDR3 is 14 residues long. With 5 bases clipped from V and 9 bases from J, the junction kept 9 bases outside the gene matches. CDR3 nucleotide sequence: TGTGCCAGCAGGGAGGGACTAGCAAGGGGTGAGCAGTTCTTC. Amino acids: CASREGLARGEQFF. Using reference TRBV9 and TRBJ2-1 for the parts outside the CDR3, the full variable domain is DSGVTQTPKHLITATGQRVTLRCSPRSGDLSVYWYQQSLDQGLQFLIQYYNGEERAKGNILERFSAQQFPDLHSELNLSSLELGDSALYFCASREGLARGEQFFGPGTRLTVL.

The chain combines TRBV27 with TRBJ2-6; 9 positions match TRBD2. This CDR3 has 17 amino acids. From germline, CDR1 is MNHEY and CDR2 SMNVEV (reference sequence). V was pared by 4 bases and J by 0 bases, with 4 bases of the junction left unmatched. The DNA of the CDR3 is TGTGCCAGCAGTTACCTAGCGGGAACCTCTGGGGCCAACGTCCTGACTTTC. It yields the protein CASSYLAGTSGANVLTF.